What follows are 10 T cell receptor beta chains derived from one specimen sequenced in a study of early stage breast cancer tumors. Profiling relied on immunoSEQ multiplex PCR, and the TCRdb table lists in-frame clones only, not all of them. The data contain about 17,000 clones, around 83% of them singletons. The sample taken for sequencing was blood. Every receptor here comes from a person aged 70 to 85 with breast cancer.

The J gene is TRBJ2-7, the V gene TRBV4-1; D possibly corresponds to TRBD1 (5 bases). Trimming shortened V by 2 bases and J by 2 bases, and 13 bases separated the two germline ends. The germline V gene has CDR1 MGHRA and CDR2 YSYEKL. The CDR3 is 15 residues long. The CDR3 is CASSQTWTIPYEQYF. CDR3 DNA sequence: TGCGCCAGCAGCCAAACGTGGACAATCCCCTACGAGCAGTACTTC.

This chain uses TRBV18 with TRBJ1-4; the D is unclear. Germline assignment: CDR1 KGHSH and CDR2 LQKENI. This CDR3 contains 15 residues. V lost 5 bases to trimming and J lost 5 bases, with 15 bases between them. In DNA form, the CDR3 reads TGTGCCAGCTCAGCCTTGGCACGCCAAAATGAAAAACTGTTTTTT. Translating gives CASSALARQNEKLFF.

Only a few counts were recorded for this clone. The chain combines TRBV7-9 with TRBJ1-5; D is unclear. Looked up from germline, CDR1 is SEHNR and CDR2 is FQNEAQ (reference sequence). The length of the CDR3 is 14 residues. Trimming shortened V by 4 bases and J by 0 bases, and 7 bases separated the two germline ends. The CDR3 sequence is CASSSDSSNQPQHF. Written as DNA, the CDR3 is TGTGCCAGCAGCTCCGACTCTAGCAATCAGCCCCAGCATTTT.

V is TRBV27 and J is TRBJ1-2; 8 bases agree with TRBD1. Germline-derived CDR1 and CDR2 are MNHEY and SMNVEV (reference sequence). V gave up 0 bases and J gave up 4 bases; unmatched junction bases: 7. The CDR3 extends over 16 amino acids. The CDR3 nucleotides read TGTGCCAGCAGTTTATCAACCCTGACAGGGGCCTATGGCTACACCTTC. Encoded protein: CASSLSTLTGAYGYTF.

This chain joins TRBV5-1 and TRBJ1-3, with TRBD1 matching 11 bases. Germline CDR1 and CDR2: SGHRS and YFSETQ. V was pared by 7 bases and J by 4 bases, with 4 bases of the junction left unmatched. This CDR3 spans 14 amino acids. The CDR3 DNA sequence: TGCGCCAGCTCCGGACAGGGGGCAGGAAACACCATATATTTT. Amino acid sequence: CASSGQGAGNTIYF.

In nucleotides, the CDR3 is TGTGCCAACGCGCGACAGGGGCGCACAGATACGCAGTATTTT. This encodes CANARQGRTDTQYF. J is TRBJ2-3 and V is TRBV6-1, with 8 bases fitting TRBD1. Germline V gene sequence: CDR1 MNHNS, CDR2 SASEGT. Losses at the gene ends were 10 bases for V and 1 base for J; bases not matched to a gene: 7. CDR3 length equals 14 residues.

The gene calls are TRBV29-1 and TRBJ1-3; 8 bases are a match to TRBD1. Trimming took 4 bases from V and 2 from J; bases not matched to a gene: 7. Germline lookup yields CDR1 SQVTM and CDR2 ANQGSEA. The CDR3 extends over 15 amino acids. Written as DNA, the CDR3 is TGCAGCGTTGCTGGCACAGGGGGAACTGGAAACACCATATATTTT. Translated, it gives CSVAGTGGTGNTIYF. The full variable domain, with the rest looked up from reference TRBV29-1 and TRBJ1-3, is SAVISQKPSRDICQRGTSLTIQCQVDSQVTMMFWYRQQPGQSLTLIATANQGSEATYESGFVIDKFPISRPNLTFSTLTVSNMSPEDSSIYLCSVAGTGGTGNTIYFGEGSWLTVV.

CDR3 sequence: CAIRTVQGYEQFF. CDR3 coding DNA: TGTGCCATCAGAACCGTACAGGGCTATGAGCAGTTCTTC. The rearrangement uses TRBV10-3 and TRBJ2-1; D might be TRBD1 (6 bases). This CDR3 has 13 amino acids. V lost 6 bases, J lost 8 bases, and 14 bases lay in between. Germline-derived CDR1 and CDR2 are ENHRY and SYGVKD.

The chain links TRBV5-1 to TRBJ2-3; 7 bases are shared with TRBD2. This CDR3 is 15 amino acids long. V gave up 0 bases and J gave up 3 bases; unmatched junction bases: 4. Germline V gene data show CDR1 as SGHRS and CDR2 as YFSETQ. CDR3 sequence reads: CASSLDGGGTDTQYF. DNA of the CDR3: TGCGCCAGCAGCTTGGATGGCGGGGGTACAGATACGCAGTATTTT.

The chain recombines TRBV27 with TRBJ2-7; D is undetermined. V was pared by 2 bases and J by 1 base, with 12 bases between. CDR1 MNHEY and CDR2 SMNVEV come from the germline V gene (reference sequence). CDR3 length: 15 amino acids. The CDR3 nucleotides read TGTGCCAGCAGTTTAAGCACCGATCGTTCCTACGAGCAGTACTTC. Its protein product is CASSLSTDRSYEQYF.